The T cell receptor (beta chain) under discussion was sequenced for a study of OX40 agonist ivuxolimab in advanced cancers. Study overall: Every 2 weeks, patients got intravenous ivuxolimab at one of six dose levels (0.01-10 mg/kg). The group had a mean age of 60 years, ranged from about 20 to 79, and was 80% to 85% male.

Study-level points and caveats: Low normalized T-cell clonal expansion was also seen in some nonresponders.

Measured with immunoSEQ multiplex PCR; TCRdb has only the in-frame clones, and not every one. The repertoire holds 65,000 to 95,000 clones, about nine tenths seen once, with approximately 6.2% in the top ten. This clone was counted once. Its antigen is unidentified. There are 14 residues in the CDR3. Germline V lookup: CDR1 SGHVS, CDR2 FQNEAQ. V lost 5 bases, J lost 6 bases, and 5 bases stayed unmatched. The sample in question was CD4+ or CD8+ T cells sorted from blood, obtained in a trial of the OX40 agonist ivuxolimab. The TCR originated in an adult with an advanced solid tumor such as melanoma, head and neck, liver or kidney cancer. The chain has TRBV7-8 and TRBJ1-4; 8 bases map to TRBD1. The CDR3 DNA sequence: TGTGCCAGCAGCCGCAGGGGGCGCGATGAAAAACTGTTTTTT. This translates into CASSRRGRDEKLFF. Full variable domain (outside the CDR3, taken from reference TRBV7-8 and TRBJ1-4): GAGVSQSPRYKVAKRGQDVALRCDPISGHVSLFWYQQALGQGPEFLTYFQNEAQLDKSGLPSDRFFAERPEGSVSTLKIQRTQQEDSAVYLCASSRRGRDEKLFFGSGTQLSVL.